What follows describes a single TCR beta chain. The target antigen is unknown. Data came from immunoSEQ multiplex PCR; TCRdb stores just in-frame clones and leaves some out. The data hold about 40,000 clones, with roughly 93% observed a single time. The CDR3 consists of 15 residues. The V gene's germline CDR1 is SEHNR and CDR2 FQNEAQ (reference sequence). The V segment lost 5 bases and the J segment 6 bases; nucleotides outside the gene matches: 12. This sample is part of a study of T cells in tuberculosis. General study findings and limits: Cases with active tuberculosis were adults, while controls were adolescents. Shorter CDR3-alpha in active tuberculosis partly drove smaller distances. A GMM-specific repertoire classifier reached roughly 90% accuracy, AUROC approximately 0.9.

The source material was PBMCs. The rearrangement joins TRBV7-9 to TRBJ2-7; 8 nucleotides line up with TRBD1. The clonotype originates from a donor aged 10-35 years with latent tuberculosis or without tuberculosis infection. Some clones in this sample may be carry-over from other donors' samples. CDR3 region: CASSPPRQGAGEQYF. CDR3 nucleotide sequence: TGTGCCAGCAGCCCACCGAGGCAGGGGGCGGGCGAGCAGTACTTC.